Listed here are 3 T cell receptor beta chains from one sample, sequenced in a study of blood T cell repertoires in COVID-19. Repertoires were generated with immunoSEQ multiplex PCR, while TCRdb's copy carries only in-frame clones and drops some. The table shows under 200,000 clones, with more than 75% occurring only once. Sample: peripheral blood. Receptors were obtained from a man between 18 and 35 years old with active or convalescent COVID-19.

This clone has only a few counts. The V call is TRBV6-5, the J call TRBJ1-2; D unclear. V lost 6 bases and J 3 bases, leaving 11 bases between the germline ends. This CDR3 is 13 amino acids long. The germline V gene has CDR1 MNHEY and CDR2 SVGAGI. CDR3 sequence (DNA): TGTGCCAGCAGCGATTCCACATACTATGGCTACACCTTC. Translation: CASSDSTYYGYTF.

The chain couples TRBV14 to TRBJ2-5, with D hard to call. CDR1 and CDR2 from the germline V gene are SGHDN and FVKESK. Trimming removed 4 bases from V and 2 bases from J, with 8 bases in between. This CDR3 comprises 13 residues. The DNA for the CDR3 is TGTGCCAGCAGCCGGGCGAAACAAGAGACCCAGTACTTC. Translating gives CASSRAKQETQYF.

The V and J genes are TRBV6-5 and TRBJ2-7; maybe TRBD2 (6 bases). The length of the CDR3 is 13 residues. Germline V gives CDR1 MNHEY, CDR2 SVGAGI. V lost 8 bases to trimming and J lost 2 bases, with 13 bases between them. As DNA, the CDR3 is TGTGCCAGCTCCGCTAGCGACCCCTACGAGCAGTACTTC. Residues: CASSASDPYEQYF.